Sequencing of this T cell receptor (beta chain) was carried out in a study of T cell changes during pregnancy in multiple sclerosis. The junction had 8 bases not matched to a gene; V was cut back by 4 bases and J by 5 bases. CDR1 and CDR2 (germline): GTSNPN, SVGIG (reference sequence). This CDR3 spans 14 amino acids. The assay was immunoSEQ multiplex PCR, and TCRdb's table has in-frame clones only and misses some. The sample holds roughly 93,000 clones, approximately 92% seen once. The chain joins TRBV30 to TRBJ2-5; TRBD2 matches 9 bases. The sequence was collected from a female donor with multiple sclerosis, enrolled in a pregnancy study. The source was peripheral blood, collected after pregnancy. The CDR3 loop is CAWTSGTVGETQYF. For the CDR3, the DNA is TGTGCCTGGACTAGCGGGACGGTGGGGGAGACCCAGTACTTC.